The subject of this entry is one TCR beta chain. Trimming pared 3 bases from V and 1 base from J, leaving 7 bases between. CDR1 is LNHDA and CDR2 is SQIVND in the germline V gene (reference sequence). The CDR3 sequence is 14 residues long. The sample comes from a study of T-cell memory formation after mild COVID-19. TCRdb reprocessed the 5' RACE reads with MiXCR, giving one entry per CDR3 protein. The sample has about 250,000 distinct CDR3 sequences; roughly 15% are singletons. This clonotype originated in an adult woman who had mild COVID-19 (a few samples of this study predate the infection). Cell type and time point are not known. The sample was PBMCs or a T cell subset sorted from them (not recorded which). The chain is built from TRBV19 and TRBJ2-1; D gene uncertain. The DNA for the CDR3 is TGTGCCAGTAGTATCAGGATGTCCTACAATGAGCAGTTCTTC. Translation: CASSIRMSYNEQFF.